This note documents a single TCR beta chain sequence. The data belong to a study of blood T cell repertoires in COVID-19. Study-wide context: Samples came from the United States, Italy and Spain, spanning acute and convalescent COVID-19.

In the original workflow: Nucleated cell number was recorded as an estimate derived from reference gene primer amplification. The repertoire was sequenced with immunoSEQ multiplex PCR; TCRdb's copy has only in-frame clones and lacks some. That table gives V, J and clone size, and the DNA gave D and trimming. The table includes about 160,000 clones, about 83% detected once. V lost 8 bases and J lost 4; bases outside the gene matches: 8. Germline values: CDR1 SQVTM, CDR2 ANQGSEA. The length of the CDR3 is 13 residues. Material: peripheral blood. The chain combines TRBV29-1 with TRBJ1-2; TRBD1 matches at 9 bases. This sequence was found in a woman in her seventies with COVID-19, enrolled during active disease. The CDR3, as DNA: TGCAGCACCCAACAGGGGGCGGGCTATGGCTACACCTTC. Translating it yields CSTQQGAGYGYTF.